The 13 T cell receptor beta chains reported below all come from one sample, sequenced in a study of blood T cell repertoires in COVID-19. Only in-frame clones appear in the TCRdb table, and some are missing; sequencing was by immunoSEQ multiplex PCR. The sample records fewer than 45,000 clones, around four fifths being singletons. The sequenced material came from peripheral blood. These receptors came from a man in his sixties with COVID-19, enrolled during active disease.

This clone was observed a handful of times. This chain links TRBV28 with TRBJ1-1, with a possible D match to TRBD1 (5 bases). CDR3 size: 12 residues. V was pared by 10 bases and J by 1 base, with 10 bases between. Germline V lookup: CDR1 MDHEN, CDR2 SYDVKM. The CDR3: CAIATGNTEAFF. Here the CDR3 DNA reads TGTGCCATCGCAACAGGGAACACTGAAGCTTTCTTT.

This clone was detected only a few times. This chain uses TRBV7-9 with TRBJ2-7; a possible D gene is TRBD1 (6 bases). This CDR3 comprises 17 residues. V lost 2 bases to trimming and J lost 2 bases, with 19 bases between them. Per the germline V gene, CDR1 is SEHNR and CDR2 is FQNEAQ (reference sequence). DNA for the CDR3: TGTGCCAGCAGCTTAAGGCACAGCCTCGGACAGACCTACGAGCAGTACTTC. The encoded protein is CASSLRHSLGQTYEQYF. Full variable domain (rest looked up from reference TRBV7-9 and TRBJ2-7): DTGVSQNPRHKITKRGQNVTFRCDPISEHNRLYWYRQTLGQGPEFLTYFQNEAQLEKSRLLSDRFSAERPKGSFSTLEIQRTEQGDSAMYLCASSLRHSLGQTYEQYFGPGTRLTVT.

V gene TRBV6-4 combines with J gene TRBJ2-2; tentatively, D is TRBD1 (5 bases). The CDR3 sequence is 14 residues long. Germline V gene lookup returns CDR1 MRHNA and CDR2 SNTAGT. Trimming left V 4 bases short and J 3 bases short, with 9 bases between. The CDR3 reads CASSAQTDTGELFF. In nucleotides, the CDR3 is TGTGCCAGCAGTGCACAGACAGACACCGGGGAGCTGTTTTTT.

The chain joins TRBV20-1 to TRBJ2-7, with D perhaps matching TRBD2 (5 bases). Germline V CDR1 and CDR2: DFQATT, SNEGSKA (reference sequence). V gave up 3 bases and J gave up 0 bases, with 9 bases separating them. The CDR3 consists of 13 residues. The CDR3 DNA reads as TGCAGTGCTAGTGAGGGCCACTCCTACGAGCAGTACTTC. Translation: CSASEGHSYEQYF.

The chain is built from TRBV27 and TRBJ2-3, with 9 bases lining up with TRBD2. The CDR3 is 15 residues long. The germline V gene encodes CDR1 MNHEY and CDR2 SMNVEV (reference sequence). The trim removed 6 bases at V and 4 bases at J, leaving 8 bases unmatched. CDR3 amino acids: CASSPGLANSDTQYF. The CDR3 nucleotides are TGTGCCAGCAGCCCGGGACTAGCCAATTCAGATACGCAGTATTTT.

The chain joins TRBV2 to TRBJ2-3, with TRBD1 identical over 8 bases. V shed 1 base, J shed 0 bases, and the junction held 3 bases outside the gene matches. CDR1 and CDR2 from the germline V gene are SNHLY and FYNNEI. The CDR3 is made up of 16 amino acids. The CDR3 protein is CASSEGQGTSTDTQYF. CDR3 sequence (DNA): TGTGCCAGCAGTGAAGGACAGGGGACTAGCACAGATACGCAGTATTTT.

The rearrangement uses TRBV5-1 and TRBJ1-5; TRBD1 might be the D (6 bases). This CDR3 has 15 residues. V lost 4 bases and J lost 1, with 12 bases in between. Germline lookup yields CDR1 SGHRS and CDR2 YFSETQ. The CDR3 sequence is CASSQEGGSNQPQHF. The CDR3 DNA follows: TGCGCCAGCAGCCAGGAGGGGGGGAGCAATCAGCCCCAGCATTTT.

J is TRBJ2-1 and V is TRBV29-1; 11 bases are a match to TRBD2. The CDR3 sequence is 20 residues long. With 0 bases clipped from V and 0 bases from J, the junction kept 13 bases outside the gene matches. Germline-derived CDR1 and CDR2 are SQVTM and ANQGSEA. The CDR3 loop reads CSVEDQTSGTLLSSYNEQFF. The CDR3 DNA reads as TGCAGCGTTGAAGACCAGACTAGCGGGACGCTTCTGAGCTCCTACAATGAGCAGTTCTTC.

The sample holds one count of this clone. The rearrangement links TRBV2 to TRBJ2-3; 9 positions match TRBD2. Germline values: CDR1 SNHLY, CDR2 FYNNEI. J lost 2 bases, V lost 5 bases, and 11 bases had no gene match. This CDR3 is 17 amino acids long. Here the CDR3 DNA reads TGTGCCAGCAGTAAGACCTTAGCGGGAGCTTACACAGATACGCAGTATTTT. As protein: CASSKTLAGAYTDTQYF.

The chain uses TRBV5-1 and TRBJ2-5; no reliable D call. The CDR3 is 14 residues long. With 2 bases removed from V and 1 base from J, the gap between germline ends came to 9 bases. The germline CDR1 and CDR2 sequences are SGHRS and YFSETQ. For the CDR3, the DNA is TGCGCCAGCAGCTTTGGGCAAACCCAAGAGACCCAGTACTTC. Translating gives CASSFGQTQETQYF.

The CDR3 DNA follows: TGTGCCTGGGACGGACAGTCCTACGAGCAGTACTTC. Its translation: CAWDGQSYEQYF. The chain joins TRBV30 to TRBJ2-7; tentative D call: TRBD1 (6 bases). Germline CDR1 reads GTSNPN; CDR2 reads SVGIG (reference sequence). Trimming left V 5 bases short and J 1 base short, with 9 bases between. This CDR3 has 12 residues.

The chain uses TRBV6-5 and TRBJ1-2; TRBD1 is a possible D gene (5 bases). V gave up 2 bases and J gave up 4 bases, with 11 bases separating them. The CDR3 totals 14 residues. Germline V lookup: CDR1 MNHEY, CDR2 SVGAGI. The CDR3 spells CASSYGQGGYGYTF. CDR3 coding DNA: TGTGCCAGCAGTTACGGGCAGGGCGGCTATGGCTACACCTTC.

V gene TRBV2 combines with J gene TRBJ1-1; 7 bases map to TRBD1. The germline V gene has CDR1 SNHLY and CDR2 FYNNEI. This CDR3 comprises 13 residues. The V gene end was trimmed by 4 bases and the J gene end by 10 bases; junction bases not matched to a gene: 9. CDR3 residues: CASSGQGFGGAFF. CDR3 bases: TGTGCCAGCAGTGGACAGGGTTTTGGCGGAGCTTTCTTT.